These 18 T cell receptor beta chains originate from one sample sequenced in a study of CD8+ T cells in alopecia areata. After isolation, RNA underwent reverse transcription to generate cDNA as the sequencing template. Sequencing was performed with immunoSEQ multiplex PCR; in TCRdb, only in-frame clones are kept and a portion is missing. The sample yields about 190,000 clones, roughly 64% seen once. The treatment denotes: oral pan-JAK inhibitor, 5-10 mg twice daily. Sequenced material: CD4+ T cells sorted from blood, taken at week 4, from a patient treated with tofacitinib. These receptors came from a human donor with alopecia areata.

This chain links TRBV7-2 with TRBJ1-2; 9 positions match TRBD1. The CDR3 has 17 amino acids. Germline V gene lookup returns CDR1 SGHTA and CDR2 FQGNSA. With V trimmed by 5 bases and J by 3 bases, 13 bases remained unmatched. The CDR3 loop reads CASSPSTGGLGYYGYTF. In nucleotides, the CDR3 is TGTGCCAGCAGCCCGTCGACAGGGGGTTTAGGATACTATGGCTACACCTTC.

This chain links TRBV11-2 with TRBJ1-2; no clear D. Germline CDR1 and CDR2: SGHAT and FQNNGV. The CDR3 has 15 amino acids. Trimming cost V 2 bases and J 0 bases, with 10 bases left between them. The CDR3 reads CASSLTDTANYGYTF. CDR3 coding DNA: TGTGCCAGCAGCTTAACAGATACAGCTAACTATGGCTACACCTTC.

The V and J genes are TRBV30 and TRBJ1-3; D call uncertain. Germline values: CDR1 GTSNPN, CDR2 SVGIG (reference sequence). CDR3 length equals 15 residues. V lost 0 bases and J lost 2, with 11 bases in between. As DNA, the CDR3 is TGTGCCTGGAGTGTCCGTGCAGGCGCTGGAAACACCATATATTTT. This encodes CAWSVRAGAGNTIYF.

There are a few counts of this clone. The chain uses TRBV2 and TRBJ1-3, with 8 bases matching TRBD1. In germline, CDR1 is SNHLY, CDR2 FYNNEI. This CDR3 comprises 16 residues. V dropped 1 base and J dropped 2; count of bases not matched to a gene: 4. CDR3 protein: CASSEDRGIAGNTIYF. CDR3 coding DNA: TGTGCCAGCAGTGAAGACAGGGGGATCGCTGGAAACACCATATATTTT.

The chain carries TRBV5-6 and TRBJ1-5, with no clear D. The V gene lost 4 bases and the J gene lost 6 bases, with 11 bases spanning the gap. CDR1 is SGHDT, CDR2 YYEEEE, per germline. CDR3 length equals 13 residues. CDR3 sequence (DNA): TGTGCCAGCAGCATAATGCGGGGTCAGCCCCAGCATTTT. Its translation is CASSIMRGQPQHF.

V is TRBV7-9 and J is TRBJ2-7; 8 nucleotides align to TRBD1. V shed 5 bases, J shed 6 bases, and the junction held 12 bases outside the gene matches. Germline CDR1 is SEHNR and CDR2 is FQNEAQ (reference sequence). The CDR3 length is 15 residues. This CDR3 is CASSPRGGTGGEQYF. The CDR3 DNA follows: TGTGCCAGCAGCCCCCGAGGGGGGACAGGCGGCGAGCAGTACTTC.

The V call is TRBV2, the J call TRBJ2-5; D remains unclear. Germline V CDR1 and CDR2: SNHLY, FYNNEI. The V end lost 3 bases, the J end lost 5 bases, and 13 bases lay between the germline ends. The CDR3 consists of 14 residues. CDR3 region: CASSELEVQETQYF. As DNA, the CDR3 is TGTGCCAGCAGTGAGTTAGAAGTCCAGGAGACCCAGTACTTC.

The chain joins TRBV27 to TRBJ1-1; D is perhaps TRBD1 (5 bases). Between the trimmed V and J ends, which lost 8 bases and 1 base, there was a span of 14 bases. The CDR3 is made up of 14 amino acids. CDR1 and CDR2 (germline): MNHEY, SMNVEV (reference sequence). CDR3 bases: TGTGCCAGCTGGGTCCAGGGACCGAACACTGAAGCTTTCTTT. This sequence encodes CASWVQGPNTEAFF.

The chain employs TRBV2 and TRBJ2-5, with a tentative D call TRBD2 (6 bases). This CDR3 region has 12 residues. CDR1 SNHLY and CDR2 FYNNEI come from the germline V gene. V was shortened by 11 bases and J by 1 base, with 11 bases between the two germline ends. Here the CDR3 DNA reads TGTGCCGGAGGGGAGTTCCAAGAGACCCAGTACTTC. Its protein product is CAGGEFQETQYF.

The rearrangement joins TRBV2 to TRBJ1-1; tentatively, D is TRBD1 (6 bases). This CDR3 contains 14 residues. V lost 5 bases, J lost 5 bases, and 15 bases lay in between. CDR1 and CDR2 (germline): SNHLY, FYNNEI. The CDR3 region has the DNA TGTGCCAGCAGTCGGGAACAGGGTCGTACTGAAGCTTTCTTT. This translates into CASSREQGRTEAFF.

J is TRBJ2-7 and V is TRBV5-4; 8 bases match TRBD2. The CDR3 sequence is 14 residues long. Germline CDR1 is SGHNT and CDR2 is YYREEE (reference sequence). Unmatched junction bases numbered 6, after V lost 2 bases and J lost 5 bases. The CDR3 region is CASSLDGGAHEQYF. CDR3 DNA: TGTGCCAGCAGCTTAGACGGGGGGGCCCACGAGCAGTACTTC.

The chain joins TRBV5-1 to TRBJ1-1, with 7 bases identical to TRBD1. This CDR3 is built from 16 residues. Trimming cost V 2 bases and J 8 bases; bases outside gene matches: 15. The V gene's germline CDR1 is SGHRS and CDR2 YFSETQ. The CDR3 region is CASSLNAGARGTEAFF. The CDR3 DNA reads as TGCGCCAGCAGCTTAAACGCCGGGGCCAGGGGGACCGAAGCTTTCTTT.

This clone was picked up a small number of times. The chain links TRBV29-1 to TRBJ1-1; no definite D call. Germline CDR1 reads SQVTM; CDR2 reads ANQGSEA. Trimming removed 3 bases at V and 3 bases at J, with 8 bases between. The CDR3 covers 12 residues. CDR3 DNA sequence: TGCAGCGTTGAGAAATTTGACACTGAAGCTTTCTTT. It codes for CSVEKFDTEAFF.

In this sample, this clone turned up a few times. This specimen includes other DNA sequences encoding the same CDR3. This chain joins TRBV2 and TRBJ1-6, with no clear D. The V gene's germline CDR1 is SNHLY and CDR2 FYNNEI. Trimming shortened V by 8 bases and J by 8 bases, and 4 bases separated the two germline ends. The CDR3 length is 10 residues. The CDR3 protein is CASSDSPLHF. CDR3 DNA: TGTGCCAGCTCCGATTCACCCCTCCACTTT.

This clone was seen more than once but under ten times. CDR3 loop: CASSQDDRGKYF. CDR3 bases: TGCGCCAGCAGCCAAGATGACAGGGGAAAGTACTTC. The chain combines TRBV4-1 with TRBJ2-5; TRBD1 aligns across 8 bases. The J segment lost 12 bases and the V segment lost 0 bases, leaving 3 bases of the junction unmatched. The CDR3 is 12 amino acids. The germline CDR1 and CDR2 sequences are MGHRA and YSYEKL.

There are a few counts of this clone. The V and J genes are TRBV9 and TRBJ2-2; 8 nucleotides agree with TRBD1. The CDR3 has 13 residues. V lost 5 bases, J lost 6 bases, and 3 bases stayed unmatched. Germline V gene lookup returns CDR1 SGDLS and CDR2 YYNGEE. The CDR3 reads CASRRTGPGELFF. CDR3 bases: TGTGCCAGCAGGAGGACAGGGCCCGGGGAGCTGTTTTTT.

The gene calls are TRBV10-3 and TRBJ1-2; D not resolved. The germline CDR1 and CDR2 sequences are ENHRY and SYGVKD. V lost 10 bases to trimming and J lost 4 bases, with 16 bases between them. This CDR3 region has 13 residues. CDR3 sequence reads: CATGSGGSYGYTF. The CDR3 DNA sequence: TGTGCCACCGGGTCCGGAGGATCCTATGGCTACACCTTC.

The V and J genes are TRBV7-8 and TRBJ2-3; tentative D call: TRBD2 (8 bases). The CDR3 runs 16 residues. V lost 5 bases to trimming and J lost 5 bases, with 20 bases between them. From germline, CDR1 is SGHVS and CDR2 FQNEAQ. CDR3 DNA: TGTGCCAGCAGCGGTAGCGGGGCAGGGGGTATAGATACGCAGTATTTT. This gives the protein CASSGSGAGGIDTQYF.